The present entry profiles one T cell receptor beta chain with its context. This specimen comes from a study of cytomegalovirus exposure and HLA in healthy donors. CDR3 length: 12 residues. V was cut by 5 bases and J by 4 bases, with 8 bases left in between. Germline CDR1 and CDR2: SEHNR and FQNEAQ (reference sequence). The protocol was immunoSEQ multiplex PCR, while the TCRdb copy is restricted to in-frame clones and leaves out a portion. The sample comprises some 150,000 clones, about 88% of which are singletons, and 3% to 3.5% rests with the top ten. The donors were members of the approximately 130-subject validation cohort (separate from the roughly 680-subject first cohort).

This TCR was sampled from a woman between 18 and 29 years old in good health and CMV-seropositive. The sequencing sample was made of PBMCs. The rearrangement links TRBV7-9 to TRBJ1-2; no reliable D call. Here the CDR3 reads CASSPILYGYTF. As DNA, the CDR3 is TGTGCCAGCAGCCCTATCCTCTATGGCTACACCTTC. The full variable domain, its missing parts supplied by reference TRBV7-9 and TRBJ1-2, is DTGVSQNPRHKITKRGQNVTFRCDPISEHNRLYWYRQTLGQGPEFLTYFQNEAQLEKSRLLSDRFSAERPKGSFSTLEIQRTEQGDSAMYLCASSPILYGYTFGSGTRLTVV.